This is a list of T cell receptor beta chains from one sample in a study of cytomegalovirus exposure and HLA in healthy donors. Measured with immunoSEQ multiplex PCR; TCRdb has only the in-frame clones, and not every one. The sample yields about 140,000 clones, 70% to 85% seen once. Specimen: PBMCs. These receptors originate from a woman in her thirties or forties in good health and CMV-seronegative. The CDR3 runs from the conserved cysteine through the conserved F or W. The D gene is left open where the match is weak. Clone sizes are given selectively: once, few, many, or a class where the clone is expanded.

j_call: TRBJ2-7
v_call: TRBV9
d_call: TRBD2
clone_size: -
cdr3_nt: TGTGCCAGCAGCGTAGGCGCGGGAGGCTACGAGCAGTACTTC
cdr3_aa: CASSVGAGGYEQYF

j_call: TRBJ2-7
v_call: TRBV13
d_call: TRBD1
clone_size: -
cdr3_nt: TGTGCCAGCAGCCCAGACAGGGGGCCGTACGAGCAGTACTTC
cdr3_aa: CASSPDRGPYEQYF

j_call: TRBJ2-7
v_call: TRBV30
d_call: TRBD1
clone_size: -
cdr3_nt: TGTGCCTGGAGTGGTTCGACAGGGGAAATATTCTACGAGCAGTACTTC
cdr3_aa: CAWSGSTGEIFYEQYF

j_call: TRBJ2-7
v_call: TRBV7-2
d_call: TRBD2
clone_size: once
cdr3_nt: TGTGCCAGCAGCTTTAGGGAACTAGCGGGAGGACCTCCGGGCGAGCAGTACTTC
cdr3_aa: CASSFRELAGGPPGEQYF

j_call: TRBJ1-3
v_call: TRBV7-4
d_call: -
clone_size: -
cdr3_nt: TGTGCCAGCAGCCCAGGGTGTATCTCTGGAAACACCATATATTTT
cdr3_aa: CASSPGCISGNTIYF

j_call: TRBJ2-4
v_call: TRBV4-3
d_call: -
clone_size: few
cdr3_nt: TGCGCCAGCAGCCAAGATTTCGGAGGGCTAGCCAAAAACATTCAGTACTTC
cdr3_aa: CASSQDFGGLAKNIQYF

j_call: TRBJ2-1
v_call: TRBV7-8
d_call: -
clone_size: -
cdr3_nt: TGTGCCAGCAGCCCAATTGCAAGTGGCGAGCAGTTCTTC
cdr3_aa: CASSPIASGEQFF

j_call: TRBJ2-5
v_call: TRBV21-1
d_call: -
clone_size: few
cdr3_nt: TGTGCCAGCAGGATTAATGGGAAGCGGGAGACCCAGTACTTC
cdr3_aa: CASRINGKRETQYF

j_call: TRBJ1-3
v_call: TRBV7-2
d_call: -
clone_size: -
cdr3_nt: TGTGCCAGCAGCAGAGACAGAGCTGGAAACACCATATATTTT
cdr3_aa: CASSRDRAGNTIYF

j_call: TRBJ2-2
v_call: TRBV2
d_call: -
clone_size: -
cdr3_nt: TGTGCCAGCAGTGATCTCGGGAACACCGGGGAGCTGTTTTTT
cdr3_aa: CASSDLGNTGELFF

j_call: TRBJ2-1
v_call: TRBV10-2
d_call: -
clone_size: -
cdr3_nt: TGCGCCAGCAGTCCGACAGATTCAAATGAGCAGTTCTTC
cdr3_aa: CASSPTDSNEQFF